The clone carrying this T cell receptor beta chain has just a few counts. There are 15 residues in the CDR3. Germline V gene lookup returns CDR1 SGHNT and CDR2 YYREEE (reference sequence). V gave up 0 bases and J gave up 5 bases; unmatched junction bases: 4. This entry comes from a study of blood T cell repertoires in COVID-19. Whole-study context: Sites across the United States, Italy and Spain contributed samples from acute and convalescent COVID-19. Sample material is recorded as cDNA or gDNA derived from T cells, B-cell-depleted T cells, or PBMCs.

Per the original methods: From reference gene primer amplification, estimates of nucleated cell counts were derived. Produced via immunoSEQ multiplex PCR; TCRdb's table is partial and in-frame only. V and J calls and clone size come straight from that table; D and trimming were deduced from the DNA. This table has 180,000 or so clones, roughly 82% appearing once. The receptor was isolated from a woman in her 70s with acute or convalescent COVID-19. Sequencing input: peripheral blood. The chain combines TRBV5-4 with TRBJ2-5; TRBD2 matches 10 bases. For the CDR3, the DNA is TGTGCCAGCAGCTTGGTAGCGGGAGGTGGGGAGACCCAGTACTTC. This translates into CASSLVAGGGETQYF.